This section outlines one T cell receptor beta chain sequence together with its context. Its specificity is unknown. Trimming left V 2 bases short and J 0 bases short, with 14 bases between. There are 17 residues in the CDR3. Germline CDR1 is LNHNV and CDR2 is YYDKDF (reference sequence). Study outcomes and limitations: Tumor-infiltrating Treg TCR alpha and beta sequences overlapped most with tumor naive CD4+ T cells, then blood naive.

After constant-region reverse-primer amplification, full-length variable regions underwent semi-nested PCR with Nested Universal Primer A. TCRdb reanalysed the 5' RACE reads using MiXCR and keeps one entry per CDR3 protein. This table has around 9,000 distinct CDR3 sequences, about 65% appearing once. Sequenced material: tumor-infiltrating naive CD4+ T cells sorted from the breast tumor. Subset described: naive CD4+ T cells, CD4+CD45RA+CD25-. This clonotype was obtained from a female donor with breast cancer. The gene calls are TRBV15 and TRBJ1-3, with D unresolved. The CDR3 coding sequence is TGTGCCACCAGCAGATATCGTAGGGCCAGCTCTGGAAACACCATATATTTT. Protein: CATSRYRRASSGNTIYF.